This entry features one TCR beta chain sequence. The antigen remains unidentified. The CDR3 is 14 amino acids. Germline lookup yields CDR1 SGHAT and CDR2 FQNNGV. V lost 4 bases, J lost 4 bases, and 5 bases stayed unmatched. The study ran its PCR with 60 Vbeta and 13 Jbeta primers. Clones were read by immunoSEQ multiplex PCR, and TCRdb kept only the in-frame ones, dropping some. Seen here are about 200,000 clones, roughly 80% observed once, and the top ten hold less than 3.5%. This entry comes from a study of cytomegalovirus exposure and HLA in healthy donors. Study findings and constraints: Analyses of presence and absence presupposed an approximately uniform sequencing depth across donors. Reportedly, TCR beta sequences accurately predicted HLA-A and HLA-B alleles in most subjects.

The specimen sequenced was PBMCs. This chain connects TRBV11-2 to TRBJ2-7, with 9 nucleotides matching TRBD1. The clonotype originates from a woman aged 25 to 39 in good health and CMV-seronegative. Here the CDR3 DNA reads TGTGCCAGCAGCTCCGGGACAGGGAGGTACGAGCAGTACTTC. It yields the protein CASSSGTGRYEQYF.